The 16 T cell receptor beta chains in this list originate from one sample, sequenced in a study of monozygotic twins with inflammatory bowel disease. Following a re-call of the 5' RACE reads, TCRdb has one entry per CDR3 protein and lacks DNA. The table counts under 350,000 distinct CDR3 sequences; 5.6% lies in the top ten. Source material: blood. Receptor source: a human donor with ulcerative colitis or Crohn's disease, or a healthy co-twin of an affected twin (not recorded which).

This CDR3 reads CASSLGGAVGELFF. The V and J genes are TRBV7-2 and TRBJ2-2; TCRdb's D call of TRBD1 is untestable without DNA. The CDR3 loop spans 14 amino acids. Germline values: CDR1 SGHTA, CDR2 FQGNSA. The variable domain in full, with the rest retrieved from reference TRBV7-2 and TRBJ2-2, is GAGVSQSPSNKVTEKGKDVELRCDPISGHTALYWYRQSLGQGLEFLIYFQGNSAPDKSGLPSDRFSAERTGGSVSTLTIQRTQQEDSAVYLCASSLGGAVGELFFGEGSRLTVL.

The rearrangement joins TRBV4-3 to TRBJ1-5. From germline, CDR1 is LGHNA and CDR2 YSLEER. The length of the CDR3 is 15 residues. The chain's CDR3 is CASSQDRGGGQPQHF.

The genes are TRBV12-3 or TRBV12-4 and TRBJ1-5; TCRdb designates TRBD1, a call that cannot be tested without DNA. The CDR3 totals 14 residues. This CDR3 reads CASRNDRSNQPQHF.

The chain is built from TRBV5-1 and TRBJ2-1; there is no DNA to check the TCRdb D call of TRBD1. The germline V gene encodes CDR1 SGHRS and CDR2 YFSETQ. CDR3 length: 15 amino acids. This CDR3 is CASSLAGANYNEQFF.

V is TRBV7-2 and J is TRBJ2-1; TCRdb lists TRBD2, though no DNA is available to test this call. The CDR3 length is 15 residues. In germline, CDR1 is SGHTA, CDR2 FQGNSA. The CDR3 is CASRQSGGENNEQFF.

The genes are TRBV5-1 and TRBJ1-3; TCRdb indicates TRBD1, and absent DNA this call remains unverified. CDR3 length equals 14 residues. CDR1 is SGHRS, CDR2 YFSETQ, per germline. The CDR3 protein is CASSPTGDGNTIYF.

V gene TRBV2 combines with J gene TRBJ2-7; TCRdb calls TRBD1, which cannot be checked without DNA. CDR3 length: 12 amino acids. Germline V gene lookup returns CDR1 SNHLY and CDR2 FYNNEI. The CDR3 loop reads CASRPGFYEQYF.

The chain recombines TRBV18 with TRBJ1-1. CDR1 is KGHSH, CDR2 LQKENI, per germline. The CDR3 runs 15 residues. The chain's CDR3 is CASSPTTNRNTEAFF. Full variable domain (missing parts from reference TRBV18 and TRBJ1-1): NAGVMQNPRHLVRRRGQEARLRCSPMKGHSHVYWYRQLPEEGLKFMVYLQKENIIDESGMPKERFSAEFPKEGPSILRIQQVVRGDSAAYFCASSPTTNRNTEAFFGQGTRLTVV.

The J gene is TRBJ2-2, the V gene TRBV5-1. The CDR3 length is 14 residues. Germline assignment: CDR1 SGHRS and CDR2 YFSETQ. CDR3: CASSLASGTGELFF.

CDR3 amino acids: CASREYNNEQFF. The chain is built from TRBV2 and TRBJ2-1. CDR1 and CDR2 from the germline V gene are SNHLY and FYNNEI. This CDR3 comprises 12 residues.

The chain combines TRBV12-3 or TRBV12-4 with TRBJ1-6; there is no DNA to check the TCRdb D call of TRBD1. CDR3 length equals 13 residues. The CDR3 loop is CASRVSGTSPLHF.

J is TRBJ2-7 and V is TRBV6-5; TCRdb's D call, TRBD2, is unchecked because there is no DNA. Germline V gene data show CDR1 as MNHEY and CDR2 as SVGAGI. The CDR3 runs to 15 residues. The CDR3 protein is CASSYSAGGSYEQYF.

The chain has TRBV19 and TRBJ2-3; the D gene TCRdb calls, TRBD1, cannot be checked with no DNA. CDR1 LNHDA and CDR2 SQIVND come from the germline V gene (reference sequence). The CDR3 loop spans 16 amino acids. This CDR3 reads CASSILAPRGTDTQYF.

The chain uses TRBV5-6 and TRBJ2-7. The CDR3 has 15 amino acids. The germline V gene encodes CDR1 SGHDT and CDR2 YYEEEE. This CDR3 reads CASSLFSKSSYEQYF.

The CDR3 is CASSLTGTGVNEQFF. The genes are TRBV11-2 and TRBJ2-1; with no DNA, the TCRdb D assignment of TRBD1 cannot be verified. CDR3 length: 15 residues. Germline values: CDR1 SGHAT, CDR2 FQNNGV.

The chain joins TRBV14 to TRBJ1-5; with no DNA, the TCRdb D assignment of TRBD1 cannot be verified. CDR1 and CDR2 (germline): SGHDN, FVKESK. The length of the CDR3 is 13 residues. CDR3 protein: CASSHGGNQPQHF.